This T cell receptor beta chain was sequenced in a study of T cell changes during pregnancy in multiple sclerosis. This clone came up once. Germline values: CDR1 SGHDT, CDR2 YYEEEE. The V segment lost 1 base and the J segment 4 bases; nucleotides outside the gene matches: 5. This CDR3 is 14 amino acids long. TCRdb's copy holds only in-frame clones and misses some; the assay was immunoSEQ multiplex PCR. This table holds 60,000 to 75,000 clones, 80% to 95% found once. The TCR comes from a female donor with multiple sclerosis, enrolled in a pregnancy study. The gene calls are TRBV5-6 and TRBJ2-7; 7 bases align to TRBD2. This material consisted of peripheral blood, taken in the second trimester of pregnancy. The CDR3 DNA reads as TGTGCCAGCAGCTTGTTGAGCGGGGATTACGAGCAGTACTTC. This codes for CASSLLSGDYEQYF.